The text below deals with one T cell receptor beta chain. Its antigen is not identified. The record originates from a study of high-grade serous ovarian cancer treatment subgroups. As for the study in general: Mean per sample: approximately 13,000 reads, several thousand unique TCR beta rearrangements.

This CDR3 region has 14 residues. Germline loops: CDR1 MNHEY, CDR2 SVGAGI. V was shortened by 5 bases and J by 6 bases, with 14 bases between the two germline ends. Regarding the study as a whole: These tumor repertoires lack spatial information from bulk sequencing. CDR1 and CDR2 were left unanalyzed; analyses focused on CDR3. Repertoire similarity ranged roughly 0.1 to 0.79 between tumors of one patient.

The tumor samples were collected prior to definitive surgery or chemotherapy. Here immunoSEQ multiplex PCR was the method, and the copy in TCRdb shows in-frame clones only, minus some. The sample has 10,000 to 13,000 clones; roughly 80% are singletons. The sequence was obtained from a human donor with high-grade serous ovarian cancer. This chain links TRBV6-5 with TRBJ1-5; no firm D call. Source material: tumor tissue. The CDR3 protein is CASSLTRTTQPQHF. The DNA of the CDR3 is TGTGCCAGCAGTCTCACTAGGACCACTCAGCCCCAGCATTTT.